This T cell receptor (beta chain) was recovered during a study of blood T cell repertoires in COVID-19. Whole-study context: T cells, B-cell-depleted T cells, or PBMCs supplied cDNA or gDNA.

The germline gives CDR1 SNHLY, CDR2 FYNNEI. Trimming at V came to 6 bases and at J to 7 bases, leaving 9 bases not matched to a gene. The CDR3 sequence is 14 residues long. Under the authors' procedure: Counts of nucleated cells, estimated from reference gene primer amplification, were obtained. Measured with immunoSEQ multiplex PCR; TCRdb has only the in-frame clones, and not every one. From that table come the V and J calls and clone size; the DNA was used to work out D and trimming. This sample carries 180,000 or so clones, approximately 85% of them seen once, and the ten largest clones take 6.2%. Categorization into cohorts depended on clinical history that participants reported.

The sequence derives from a man in his forties or fifties who had recovered from COVID-19. The source material was PBMCs or T cells enriched from blood (not recorded which). The J gene is TRBJ1-5, the V gene TRBV2; 7 bases are shared with TRBD1. CDR3 residues: CASRKGTAVQPQHF. The DNA of the CDR3 is TGTGCCAGCAGAAAGGGGACAGCGGTACAGCCCCAGCATTTT.